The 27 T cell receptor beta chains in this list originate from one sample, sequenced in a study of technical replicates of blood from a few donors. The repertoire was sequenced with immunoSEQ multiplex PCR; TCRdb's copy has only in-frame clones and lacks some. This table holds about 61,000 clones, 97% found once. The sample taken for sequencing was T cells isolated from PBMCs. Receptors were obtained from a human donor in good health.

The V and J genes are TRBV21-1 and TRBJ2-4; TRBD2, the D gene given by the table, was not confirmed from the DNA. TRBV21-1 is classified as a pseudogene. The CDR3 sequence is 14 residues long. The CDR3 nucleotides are TGTGCCAGCAGCAAACCGGACCGGGGTGGCATTCAGTACTTC. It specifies CASSKPDRGGIQYF.

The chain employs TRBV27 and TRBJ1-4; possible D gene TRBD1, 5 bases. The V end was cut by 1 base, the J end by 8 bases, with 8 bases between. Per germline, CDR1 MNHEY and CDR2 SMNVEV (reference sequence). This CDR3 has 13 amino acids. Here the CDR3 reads CASSLWGREKLFF. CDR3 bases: TGTGCCAGCAGTTTATGGGGGAGGGAAAAACTGTTTTTT.

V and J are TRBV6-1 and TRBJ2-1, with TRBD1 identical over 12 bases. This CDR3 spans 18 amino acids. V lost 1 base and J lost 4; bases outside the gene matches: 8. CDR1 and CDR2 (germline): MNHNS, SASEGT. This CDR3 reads CASSEVPGTGGLYNEQFF. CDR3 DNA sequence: TGTGCCAGCAGTGAAGTCCCCGGGACAGGGGGCCTTTACAATGAGCAGTTCTTC.

CDR3 DNA: TGTGCCAGCAGTCCGCTGACAGGGTGGGTCACTGAAGCTTTCTTT. The encoded protein is CASSPLTGWVTEAFF. This chain uses TRBV27 with TRBJ1-1; 7 bases are a match to TRBD1. The CDR3 contains 15 residues. Losses at the gene ends were 5 bases for V and 4 bases for J; bases not matched to a gene: 10. Germline V gene sequence: CDR1 MNHEY, CDR2 SMNVEV (reference sequence).

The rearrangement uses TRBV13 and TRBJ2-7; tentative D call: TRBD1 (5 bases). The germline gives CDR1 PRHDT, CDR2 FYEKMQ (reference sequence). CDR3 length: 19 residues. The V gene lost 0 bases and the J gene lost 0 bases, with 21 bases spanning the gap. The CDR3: CASSLGIFIPGQSSYEQYF. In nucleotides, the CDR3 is TGTGCCAGCAGCTTAGGCATTTTCATACCAGGGCAGAGCTCCTACGAGCAGTACTTC.

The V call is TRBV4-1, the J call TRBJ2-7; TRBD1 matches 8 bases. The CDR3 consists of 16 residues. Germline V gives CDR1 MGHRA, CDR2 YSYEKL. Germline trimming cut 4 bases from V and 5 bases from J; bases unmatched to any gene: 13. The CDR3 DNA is TGCGCCAGCAGCCCTAAAAACAGGGGGGAGTACGACGAGCAGTACTTC. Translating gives CASSPKNRGEYDEQYF.

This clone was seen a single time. CDR3: CASSLGLGEETQYF. DNA of the CDR3: TGTGCCAGCAGCTTGGGGCTAGGGGAAGAGACCCAGTACTTC. The chain combines TRBV5-4 with TRBJ2-5; weak D call: TRBD1 (5 bases). The CDR3 is made up of 14 amino acids. Germline CDR1 reads SGHNT; CDR2 reads YYREEE (reference sequence). Trimming took off 0 bases at V and 3 bases at J, with 9 bases between the two ends.

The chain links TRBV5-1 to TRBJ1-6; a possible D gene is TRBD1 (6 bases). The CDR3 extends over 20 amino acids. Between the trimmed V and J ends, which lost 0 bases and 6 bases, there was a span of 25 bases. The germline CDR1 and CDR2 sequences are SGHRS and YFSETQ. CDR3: CASSLGGGLSRTEINSPLHF. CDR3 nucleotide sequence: TGCGCCAGCAGCTTGGGTGGGGGTCTTTCTCGGACAGAAATTAATTCACCCCTCCACTTT.

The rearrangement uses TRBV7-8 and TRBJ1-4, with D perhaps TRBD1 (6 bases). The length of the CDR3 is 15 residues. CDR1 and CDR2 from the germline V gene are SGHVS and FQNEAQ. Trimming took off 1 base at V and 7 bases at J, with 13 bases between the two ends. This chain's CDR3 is CASSLGDRLGEKLFF. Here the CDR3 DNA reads TGTGCCAGCAGCTTAGGAGACAGGTTGGGTGAAAAACTGTTTTTT.

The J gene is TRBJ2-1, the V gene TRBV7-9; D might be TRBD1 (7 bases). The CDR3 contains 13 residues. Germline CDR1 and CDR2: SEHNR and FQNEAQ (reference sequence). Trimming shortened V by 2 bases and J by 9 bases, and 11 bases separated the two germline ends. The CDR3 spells CASSLQGGGEQFF. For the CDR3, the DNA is TGTGCCAGCAGCTTACAGGGGGGCGGTGAGCAGTTCTTC.

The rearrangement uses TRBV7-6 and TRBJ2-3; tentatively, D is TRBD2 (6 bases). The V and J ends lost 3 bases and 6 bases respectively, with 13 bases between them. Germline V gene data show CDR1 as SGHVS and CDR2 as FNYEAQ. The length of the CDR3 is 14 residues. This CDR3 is CASSLGGVGDTQYF. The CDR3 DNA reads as TGTGCCAGCAGCTTGGGCGGGGTAGGGGATACGCAGTATTTT.

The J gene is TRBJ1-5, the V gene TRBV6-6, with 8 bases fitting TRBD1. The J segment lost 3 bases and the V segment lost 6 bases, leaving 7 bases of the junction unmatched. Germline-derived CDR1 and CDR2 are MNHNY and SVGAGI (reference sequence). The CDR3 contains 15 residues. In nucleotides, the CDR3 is TGTGCCAGCAGAACCGGGACAGGCATCAATCAGCCCCAGCATTTT. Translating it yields CASRTGTGINQPQHF.

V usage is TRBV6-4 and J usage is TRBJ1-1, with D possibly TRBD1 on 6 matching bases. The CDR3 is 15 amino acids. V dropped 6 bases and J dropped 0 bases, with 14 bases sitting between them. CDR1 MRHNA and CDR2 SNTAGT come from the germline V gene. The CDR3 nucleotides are TGTGCCAGCAGAGAGACAGGACCCCTGAACACTGAAGCTTTCTTT. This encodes CASRETGPLNTEAFF.

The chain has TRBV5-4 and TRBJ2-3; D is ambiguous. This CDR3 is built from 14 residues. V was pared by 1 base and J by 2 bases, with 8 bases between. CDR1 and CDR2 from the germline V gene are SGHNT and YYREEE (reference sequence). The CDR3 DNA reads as TGTGCCAGCAGCTTGAACAGATACACAGATACGCAGTATTTT. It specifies CASSLNRYTDTQYF.

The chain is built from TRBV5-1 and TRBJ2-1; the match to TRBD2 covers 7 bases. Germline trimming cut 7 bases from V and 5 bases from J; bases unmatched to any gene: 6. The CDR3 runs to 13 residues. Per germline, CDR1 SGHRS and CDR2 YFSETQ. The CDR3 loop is CASSLAQNNEQFF. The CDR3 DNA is TGCGCCAGCTCACTAGCGCAGAACAATGAGCAGTTCTTC.

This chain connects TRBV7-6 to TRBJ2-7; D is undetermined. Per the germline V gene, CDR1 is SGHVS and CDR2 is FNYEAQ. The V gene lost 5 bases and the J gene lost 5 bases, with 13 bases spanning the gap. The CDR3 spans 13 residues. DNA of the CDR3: TGTGCCAGCAGCCCCGCTTCTTCGGACGAGCAGTACTTC. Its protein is CASSPASSDEQYF.

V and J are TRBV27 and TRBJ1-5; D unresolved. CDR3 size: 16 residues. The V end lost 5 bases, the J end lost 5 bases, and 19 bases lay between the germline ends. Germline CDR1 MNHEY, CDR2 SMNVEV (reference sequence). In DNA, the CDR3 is TGTGCCAGCAGTCCGTGGACTAGCGGGAGTCATCAGCCCCAGCATTTT. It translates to CASSPWTSGSHQPQHF.

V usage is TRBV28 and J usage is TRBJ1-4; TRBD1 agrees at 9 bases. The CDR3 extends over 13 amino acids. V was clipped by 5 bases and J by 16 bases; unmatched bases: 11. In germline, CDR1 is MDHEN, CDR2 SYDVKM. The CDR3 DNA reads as TGTGCCAGCAGTCCGGACAGGGGACTAACATGGTTTTTT. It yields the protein CASSPDRGLTWFF.

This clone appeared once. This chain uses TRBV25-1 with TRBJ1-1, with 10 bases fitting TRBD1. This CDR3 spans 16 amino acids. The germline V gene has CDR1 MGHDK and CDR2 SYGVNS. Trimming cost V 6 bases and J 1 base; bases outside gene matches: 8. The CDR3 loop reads CASSDDRGLGNTEAFF. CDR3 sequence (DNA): TGTGCCAGCAGCGATGACAGGGGGCTCGGGAACACTGAAGCTTTCTTT. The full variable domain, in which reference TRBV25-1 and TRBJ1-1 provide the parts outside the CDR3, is EADIYQTPRYLVIGTGKKITLECSQTMGHDKMYWYQQDPGMELHLIHYSYGVNSTEKGDLSSESTVSRIRTEHFPLTLESARPSHTSQYLCASSDDRGLGNTEAFFGQGTRLTVV.

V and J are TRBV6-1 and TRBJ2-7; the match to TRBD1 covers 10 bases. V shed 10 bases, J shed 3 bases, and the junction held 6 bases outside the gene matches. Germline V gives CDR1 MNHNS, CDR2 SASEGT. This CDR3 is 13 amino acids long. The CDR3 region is CAIPGQGIYEQYF. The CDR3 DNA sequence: TGTGCCATCCCGGGACAGGGGATCTACGAGCAGTACTTC.

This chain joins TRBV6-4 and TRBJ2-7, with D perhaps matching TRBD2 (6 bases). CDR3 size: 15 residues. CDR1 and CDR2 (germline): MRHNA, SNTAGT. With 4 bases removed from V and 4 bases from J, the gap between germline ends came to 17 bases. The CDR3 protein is CASSVEAGLAYEQYF. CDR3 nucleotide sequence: TGTGCCAGCAGTGTGGAAGCGGGTTTAGCTTACGAGCAGTACTTC.

CDR3 protein: CASSLDLGANEQFF. Here the CDR3 DNA reads TGTGCCAGCAGCTTGGATCTGGGGGCCAATGAGCAGTTCTTC. The V gene is TRBV5-4, the J gene TRBJ2-1; possibly TRBD1 for D (6 bases). The CDR3 is made up of 14 amino acids. CDR1 and CDR2 (germline): SGHNT, YYREEE (reference sequence). V was pared by 0 bases and J by 6 bases, with 10 bases between.

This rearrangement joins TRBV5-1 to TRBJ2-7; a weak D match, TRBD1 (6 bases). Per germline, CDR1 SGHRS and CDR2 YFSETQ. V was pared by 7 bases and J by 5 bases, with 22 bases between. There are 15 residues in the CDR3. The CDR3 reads CASGRGTGYVHEQYF. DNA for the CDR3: TGCGCCAGCGGCCGGGGAACAGGGTATGTCCACGAGCAGTACTTC.

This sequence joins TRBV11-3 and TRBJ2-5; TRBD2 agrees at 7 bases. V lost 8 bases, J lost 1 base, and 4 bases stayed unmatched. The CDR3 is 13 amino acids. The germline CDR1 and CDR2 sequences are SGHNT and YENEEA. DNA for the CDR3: TGTGCCAGCTCAGCGGGACCCCAAGAGACCCAGTACTTC. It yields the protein CASSAGPQETQYF.

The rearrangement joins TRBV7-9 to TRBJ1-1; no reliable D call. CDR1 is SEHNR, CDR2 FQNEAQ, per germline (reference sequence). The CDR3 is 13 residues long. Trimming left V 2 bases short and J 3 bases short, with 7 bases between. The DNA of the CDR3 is TGTGCCAGCAGCTTAAACATGGACACTGAAGCTTTCTTT. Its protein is CASSLNMDTEAFF.

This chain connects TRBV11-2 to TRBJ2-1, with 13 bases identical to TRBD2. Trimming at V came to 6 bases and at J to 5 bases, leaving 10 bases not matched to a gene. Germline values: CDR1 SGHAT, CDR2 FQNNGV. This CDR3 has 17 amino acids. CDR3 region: CASRLTSGGARHNEQFF. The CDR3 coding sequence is TGTGCCAGCAGACTCACTAGCGGGGGGGCCCGCCACAATGAGCAGTTCTTC. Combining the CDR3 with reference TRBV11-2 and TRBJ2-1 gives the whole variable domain EAGVAQSPRYKIIEKRQSVAFWCNPISGHATLYWYQQILGQGPKLLIQFQNNGVVDDSQLPKDRFSAERLKGVDSTLKIQPAKLEDSAVYLCASRLTSGGARHNEQFFGPGTRLTVL.

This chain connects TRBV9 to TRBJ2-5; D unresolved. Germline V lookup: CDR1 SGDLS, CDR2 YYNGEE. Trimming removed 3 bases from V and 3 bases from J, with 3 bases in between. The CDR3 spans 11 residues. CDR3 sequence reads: CASSAEETQYF. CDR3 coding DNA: TGTGCCAGCAGCGCAGAAGAGACCCAGTACTTC.